The rows below give T cell receptor beta chains drawn from one sample of a study of early T cells in non-severe SARS-CoV-2 infection. TCRdb reprocessed the 5' RACE reads with MiXCR, giving one entry per CDR3 protein. The sample includes about 46,000 distinct CDR3 sequences, less than 10% seen only once; the top ten take over 4.5%. The starting material was whole blood, obtained at baseline. The receptor source for this set is an adult who was a healthcare worker with PCR-confirmed SARS-CoV-2 infection or an uninfected control (not recorded which). The CDR3 runs from the conserved cysteine through the conserved F or W. Each record gives: D gene, clone size, CDR3 length, V gene, J gene, CDR3 protein, CDR3 DNA. The D gene is left open where the match is weak. Clone size, where shown, is once, few, many, or a class for clones that have expanded.

>-|many|14|TRBV5-1|TRBJ1-4
CASSRGPTNEKLFF
TGCGCCAGCAGCCGGGGGCCCACTAATGAAAAACTGTTTTTT
>TRBD2|few|15|TRBV7-8|TRBJ2-2
CANSQAGGLTGELFF
TGTGCCAACTCCCAAGCGGGGGGGCTCACCGGGGAGCTGTTTTTT
>-|-|15|TRBV18|TRBJ2-1
CASSPPPNSYNEQFF
TGTGCCAGCTCACCACCCCCTAATTCCTACAATGAGCAGTTCTTC
>TRBD2|-|13|TRBV4-2|TRBJ2-7
CASSQEAGAEQYF
TGTGCCAGCAGCCAGGAAGCGGGAGCCGAGCAGTACTTC
>-|many|17|TRBV14|TRBJ2-7
CASSQGRFGLGSYEQYF
TGTGCCAGCAGCCAAGGGAGGTTCGGCCTGGGCTCCTACGAGCAGTACTTC
>-|few|12|TRBV5-1|TRBJ2-5
CASSPDEGTQYF
TGCGCCAGCAGCCCGGACGAGGGGACCCAGTACTTC
>-|many|13|TRBV30|TRBJ1-1
CAWSGEMNTEAFF
TGTGCCTGGAGTGGGGAGATGAACACTGAAGCTTTCTTT
>-|-|16|TRBV19|TRBJ2-5
CASSIDGVLGEETQYF
TGTGCCAGTAGTATAGATGGGGTCTTAGGAGAAGAGACCCAGTACTTC
>TRBD2|few|17|TRBV10-3|TRBJ2-1
CAISVGTSGIPLNEQFF
TGTGCCATCAGTGTAGGGACTAGCGGGATTCCCCTGAATGAGCAGTTCTTC
>-|few|17|TRBV6-6|TRBJ2-5
CASSYPPGVGYQETQYF
TGTGCCAGCAGTTACCCCCCAGGCGTCGGGTACCAAGAGACCCAGTACTTC
>-|many|13|TRBV10-2|TRBJ2-2
CASHPGNTGELFF
TGCGCCAGCCACCCGGGGAACACCGGGGAGCTGTTTTTT
>-|few|13|TRBV3-1|TRBJ1-1
CASSQVTGSEAFF
TGTGCCAGCAGCCAAGTCACGGGCAGTGAAGCTTTCTTT
>TRBD2|few|13|TRBV6-2/TRBV6-3|TRBJ2-1
CASGFSAGGEQFF
TGTGCCAGCGGTTTCTCGGCGGGAGGTGAGCAGTTCTTC
>-|many|12|TRBV12-3/TRBV12-4|TRBJ1-1
CASSRRSTEAFF
TGTGCCAGCAGTCGGCGGAGCACTGAAGCTTTCTTT
>-|many|13|TRBV29-1|TRBJ2-5
CSVSLTGTKTQYF
TGCAGCGTCTCTCTTACAGGGACGAAGACCCAGTACTTC
>-|many|13|TRBV12-3/TRBV12-4|TRBJ2-7
CASSLGFSGEQYF
TGTGCCAGCAGTTTAGGTTTCTCGGGCGAGCAGTACTTC